The clone carrying this T cell receptor beta chain has only one observation. Its antigen is currently unknown. Sequencing was performed with immunoSEQ multiplex PCR; in TCRdb, only in-frame clones are kept and a portion is missing. The sample consists of roughly 40,000 clones, over 80% of them appearing once. These data belong to a study of lymphopenia after photon versus proton radiotherapy. The study's findings and limits: Survival link was tested only in deceased patients; proton benefit remains a possibility.

Trimming removed 8 bases from V and 4 bases from J; junction bases left unmatched: 5. The CDR3 is 14 amino acids. Germline CDR1 and CDR2: MNHNS and SASEGT. V gene TRBV6-1 combines with J gene TRBJ2-2, with 9 bases identical to TRBD1. This TCR derives from a woman between 65 and 79 years old with pancreatic cancer. Material: peripheral blood, obtained from a patient treated with proton-based radiotherapy. The CDR3 nucleotides read TGTGCCAGCGGACAGGGGTGGAGCACCGGGGAGCTGTTTTTT. This codes for CASGQGWSTGELFF.